This T cell receptor (beta chain) is drawn from a study of blood T cell repertoires in COVID-19. Whole-study context: COVID-19 samples, acute and convalescent, were from the United States, Italy and Spain. From T cells, B-cell-depleted T cells, or PBMCs came the material, which was cDNA or gDNA.

In the original analysis: Reference gene primer amplification in the assay estimated nucleated cell counts. TCRdb's copy holds only in-frame clones and misses some; the assay was immunoSEQ multiplex PCR. That table is the source of V, J and clone size, and D and trimming were worked out from the DNA. This sample has about 49,000 clones, with around four fifths found just once. Germline V gene data show CDR1 as SEHNR and CDR2 as FQNEAQ (reference sequence). The V and J ends lost 1 base and 4 bases respectively, with 12 bases between them. The CDR3 spans 15 residues. The TCR sequence derives from a woman aged 55-70 years with acute or convalescent COVID-19. The V gene is TRBV7-9, the J gene TRBJ2-3; D is unresolved. The specimen sequenced was peripheral blood. CDR3 nucleotides: TGTGCCAGCAGCTTAGGACCCGGTGACTCAGATACGCAGTATTTT. Protein sequence: CASSLGPGDSDTQYF.